This entry describes one T cell receptor beta chain. This sample is drawn from a study of cytomegalovirus exposure and HLA in healthy donors. Germline CDR1 SGHRS, CDR2 YFSETQ. The CDR3 runs to 15 residues. Unmatched junction bases numbered 6, after V lost 4 bases and J lost 0 bases. The PCR was carried out with 60 Vbeta primers and 13 Jbeta primers. Authors' methods: A follow-up analysis tallied approximately 85 million unique TCR beta chains, roughly 11 million shared. Using immunoSEQ multiplex PCR, the repertoire was profiled, and TCRdb retains in-frame clones only, with some absent. For V, J and clone size, that table is used; D and trimming come from the DNA. The listing contains about 120,000 clones.

The receptor's source is a man aged 18 to 29 in good health and CMV-seronegative. This rearrangement joins TRBV5-1 to TRBJ2-7, with 8 bases that match TRBD1. The sequencing input was PBMCs. The CDR3 reads CASSLTGGYSYEQYF. The CDR3 bases are TGCGCCAGCAGCCTTACAGGGGGTTACTCCTACGAGCAGTACTTC.